These 19 T cell receptor beta chains came from one sample sequenced in a study of human T cells and chemical hapten exposure. The time point was: patch test 3, about 24 weeks after DPC sensitization. Indicated treatment: therapeutic diphenylcyclopropenone sensitization with weekly scalp DPC. In TCRdb, the RACE reads were re-called with MiXCR into one record per CDR3 protein. Among over 75,000 distinct CDR3 sequences listed, about 11% were seen once. The sequencing here drew on whole blood, taken in connection with sensitization to the hapten diphenylcyclopropenone (DPC). These receptors all stem from a woman aged 30 to 39 with alopecia areata. Some clones in this sample may be carry-over from other donors' samples.

This clonotype occurred many times. The chain carries TRBV5-4 and TRBJ1-2; perhaps TRBD1 as D (6 bases). V dropped 6 bases and J dropped 7 bases, with 22 bases sitting between them. The CDR3 runs to 15 residues. The germline V gene has CDR1 SGHNT and CDR2 YYREEE (reference sequence). The CDR3 loop is CASMGRQDGWGGYTF. The DNA for the CDR3 is TGTGCCAGCATGGGGAGACAGGACGGCTGGGGTGGCTACACCTTC.

The V and J genes are TRBV29-1 and TRBJ1-4; no clear D. With 4 bases removed from V and 8 bases from J, the gap between germline ends came to 14 bases. Germline V gives CDR1 SQVTM, CDR2 ANQGSEA. This CDR3 spans 13 amino acids. Here the CDR3 reads CSVALQKSEKLFF. CDR3 DNA: TGCAGCGTTGCTCTCCAAAAGTCAGAAAAACTGTTTTTT.

In its sample, this clonotype was seen a few times. This chain connects TRBV25-1 to TRBJ2-1; 11 nucleotides align to TRBD2. With 5 bases clipped from V and 9 bases from J, the junction kept 12 bases outside the gene matches. The CDR3 sequence is 16 residues long. From germline, CDR1 is MGHDK and CDR2 SYGVNS. CDR3 sequence: CASSQLGTSGSGEQFF. The DNA of the CDR3 is TGTGCCAGCAGTCAACTGGGAACTAGCGGGAGTGGTGAGCAGTTCTTC.

This clonotype appeared a single time. A much more abundant neighbour one base away suggests this may be a read error. The chain employs TRBV6-6 and TRBJ1-1; TRBD1 is a possible D gene (5 bases). Trimming pared 8 bases from V and 6 bases from J, leaving 10 bases between. Germline values: CDR1 MNHNY, CDR2 SVGAGI (reference sequence). This CDR3 spans 11 amino acids. CDR3 sequence: CASWQGSEAFF. The DNA for the CDR3 is TGTGCCAGCTGGCAGGGTTCTGAAGCTTTCTTT.

The rearrangement links TRBV6-6 to TRBJ1-5; 7 bases are a match to TRBD1. The CDR3 runs to 17 residues. Losses at the gene ends were 0 bases for V and 9 bases for J; bases not matched to a gene: 14. In germline, CDR1 is MNHNY, CDR2 SVGAGI (reference sequence). This chain's CDR3 is CASSYSTTGAPGRPQHF. Here the CDR3 DNA reads TGTGCCAGCAGTTACTCGACTACAGGGGCCCCTGGAAGGCCCCAGCATTTT.

This clonotype has a handful of counts. The chain uses TRBV4-1 and TRBJ2-5, with 13 nucleotides matching TRBD2. The V segment lost 3 bases and the J segment 2 bases; nucleotides outside the gene matches: 3. CDR1 MGHRA and CDR2 YSYEKL come from the germline V gene. This CDR3 comprises 16 residues. The DNA of the CDR3 is TGCGCCAGCAGCCATCCACTAGCGGGGGGGCAAGAGACCCAGTACTTC. Translated, it gives CASSHPLAGGQETQYF.

V and J are TRBV6-5 and TRBJ1-1, with D unclear. The ends were cut back, 7 bases at V and 4 bases at J, with 16 bases in the middle. The length of the CDR3 is 14 residues. Germline CDR1 is MNHEY and CDR2 is SVGAGI. CDR3 protein: CASIPGRYGTEAFF. CDR3 nucleotides: TGTGCCAGCATCCCCGGGAGATACGGCACTGAAGCTTTCTTT.

There are many counts of this clonotype. The chain recombines TRBV29-1 with TRBJ1-1; D not resolved. CDR1 SQVTM and CDR2 ANQGSEA come from the germline V gene. The CDR3 runs to 13 residues. Trimming removed 5 bases at V and 0 bases at J, with 10 bases between. The CDR3 bases are TGCAGCGTTTCGCCGGCCGTGAACACTGAAGCTTTCTTT. Protein sequence: CSVSPAVNTEAFF.

The chain uses TRBV10-3 and TRBJ1-1, with D unclear. CDR1 is ENHRY and CDR2 is SYGVKD in the germline V gene. Trimming cost V 0 bases and J 6 bases, with 8 bases left between them. The CDR3 spans 13 residues. The CDR3 coding sequence is TGTGCCATCAGTGAGTCTTTTGGTTCTGAAGCTTTCTTT. It translates to CAISESFGSEAFF.

V and J are TRBV2 and TRBJ1-2; D is undetermined. The germline V and J ends were trimmed by 3 bases and 12 bases, with 11 bases remaining between them. Germline-derived CDR1 and CDR2 are SNHLY and FYNNEI. The CDR3 has 11 amino acids. The CDR3 loop reads CASSDLPRNTF. The DNA of the CDR3 is TGTGCCAGCAGTGATTTACCGAGGAACACCTTC.

This clonotype was observed a few times. The rearrangement joins TRBV29-1 to TRBJ1-1, with D uncertain. V lost 0 bases and J lost 3, with 11 bases in between. This CDR3 is 14 amino acids long. Germline lookup yields CDR1 SQVTM and CDR2 ANQGSEA. CDR3 sequence (DNA): TGCAGCGTTGAAGATGAGATCTTCTACACTGAAGCTTTCTTT. Translating it yields CSVEDEIFYTEAFF.

The chain couples TRBV20-1 to TRBJ2-7; D is undetermined. CDR1 is DFQATT and CDR2 is SNEGSKA in the germline V gene (reference sequence). The CDR3 runs to 14 residues. V was shortened by 0 bases and J by 2 bases, with 11 bases between the two germline ends. The CDR3 DNA is TGCAGTGCTAGAGAAGTTAGCCGGGCCTACGAGCAGTACTTC. Its translation is CSAREVSRAYEQYF.

This clonotype has more than one count but fewer than ten. The chain joins TRBV7-2 to TRBJ2-5; D uncertain. The ends were cut back, 1 base at V and 3 bases at J, with 12 bases in the middle. The CDR3 runs 15 residues. Germline CDR1 and CDR2: SGHTA and FQGNSA. DNA for the CDR3: TGTGCCAGCAGCTTAGACCCGCGCCAGGAAGAGACCCAGTACTTC. It specifies CASSLDPRQEETQYF. The variable domain in full, completed from reference TRBV7-2 and TRBJ2-5, reads GAGVSQSPSNKVTEKGKDVELRCDPISGHTALYWYRQSLGQGLEFLIYFQGNSAPDKSGLPSDRFSAERTGGSVSTLTIQRTQQEDSAVYLCASSLDPRQEETQYFGPGTRLLVL.

The rearrangement joins TRBV2 to TRBJ1-2; D possibly corresponds to TRBD1 (5 bases). Trimming cost V 4 bases and J 4 bases, with 10 bases left between them. Germline V gene data show CDR1 as SNHLY and CDR2 as FYNNEI. The CDR3 has 13 residues. CDR3 bases: TGTGCCAGCAGTGGACAGCCCGGCTATGGCTACACCTTC. Its protein is CASSGQPGYGYTF. The whole variable domain, remainder taken from reference TRBV2 and TRBJ1-2, is EPEVTQTPSHQVTQMGQEVILRCVPISNHLYFYWYRQILGQKVEFLVSFYNNEISEKSEIFDDQFSVERPDGSNFTLKIRSTKLEDSAMYFCASSGQPGYGYTFGSGTRLTVV.

At least ten counts were recorded for this clonotype. The rearrangement links TRBV30 to TRBJ2-3, with 10 bases aligning to TRBD1. Per germline, CDR1 GTSNPN and CDR2 SVGIG (reference sequence). The CDR3 spans 14 residues. V shed 5 bases, J shed 4 bases, and the junction held 6 bases outside the gene matches. Here the CDR3 DNA reads TGTGCCTGGGGAGGACAGGGGGGCGCAGATACGCAGTATTTT. It yields the protein CAWGGQGGADTQYF.

The J gene is TRBJ2-5, the V gene TRBV9; D uncertain. Germline CDR1 SGDLS, CDR2 YYNGEE. CDR3 size: 14 residues. Trimming pared 3 bases from V and 3 bases from J, leaving 12 bases between. CDR3 residues: CASSARSYEETQYF. The CDR3 nucleotides are TGTGCCAGCAGCGCGCGATCCTACGAAGAGACCCAGTACTTC.

Many counts were recorded for this clonotype. The chain uses TRBV6-4 and TRBJ1-3, with 9 bases identical to TRBD1. V shed 6 bases and J 0 bases; nucleotides not matched to a gene: 6. Per the germline V gene, CDR1 is MRHNA and CDR2 is SNTAGT. The CDR3 totals 16 residues. CDR3 region: CASRNRGPPSGNTIYF. DNA of the CDR3: TGTGCCAGCAGGAACAGGGGGCCACCCTCTGGAAACACCATATATTTT.

This clonotype was counted a few times. J is TRBJ2-1 and V is TRBV7-2; D not resolved. The V and J ends lost 2 bases and 3 bases respectively, with 8 bases between them. CDR3 length: 14 amino acids. Germline lookup yields CDR1 SGHTA and CDR2 FQGNSA. This CDR3 is CASSLSPNYNEQFF. The CDR3 DNA is TGTGCCAGCAGCTTATCACCAAACTACAATGAGCAGTTCTTC.

This clonotype was detected only a few times. This chain connects TRBV2 to TRBJ2-3; TRBD1 matches at 8 bases. Per the germline V gene, CDR1 is SNHLY and CDR2 is FYNNEI. This CDR3 has 14 amino acids. V gave up 10 bases and J gave up 4 bases; unmatched junction bases: 10. CDR3 region: CANTEGQGPDTQYF. In nucleotides, the CDR3 is TGTGCCAACACAGAAGGACAGGGCCCAGATACGCAGTATTTT.